These 24 T cell receptor beta chains were sequenced from one sample in a study of Ad26.COV2.S vaccination and SARS-CoV-2 variants listed by TCRdb under 2021. Library preparation employed the immunoSEQ multiplex PCR assay. Here the immuneACCESS table is served through TCRdb, limited to in-frame sequences with V and J called. Missing clones are a known gap in these copies; in checked studies unresolved V genes cover under half, and the rest lacks a known reason. This sample holds about 400,000 clones; about 83% were observed only once. The ten largest clonotypes hold about 7.1% of the sample. Taken with the paper, the label for treatment or condition translates to: some 19 received Ad26.COV2.S at low or high dose, single or two shots; 5 received placebo; per-sample allocation not given. For vaccine and placebo recipients, repertoires were sequenced using samples collected on day 63 after the first injection.

The starting material was peripheral blood, obtained in a trial of Ad26.COV2.S vaccine versus placebo. The receptors come from a person between 18 and 65 years old who received the Ad26.COV2.S COVID-19 vaccine or a placebo.

V is TRBV7-2 and J is TRBJ1-1; D might be TRBD1 (6 bases). CDR1 SGHTA and CDR2 FQGNSA come from the germline V gene. Trimming removed 5 bases from V and 1 base from J, with 8 bases in between. The CDR3 runs to 13 residues. The CDR3 sequence is CASSKGQNTEAFF. The CDR3 region has the DNA TGTGCCAGCAGCAAGGGACAGAACACTGAAGCTTTCTTT.

This chain links TRBV5-1 with TRBJ1-1; TRBD1 matches at 9 bases. Germline-derived CDR1 and CDR2 are SGHRS and YFSETQ. This CDR3 comprises 13 residues. V gave up 4 bases and J gave up 5 bases; unmatched junction bases: 3. The chain's CDR3 is CASSQTGGTEAFF. The CDR3 DNA follows: TGCGCCAGCAGCCAGACAGGGGGGACTGAAGCTTTCTTT.

The rearrangement joins TRBV20-1 to TRBJ2-7, with D uncertain. There are 11 residues in the CDR3. Between the trimmed V and J ends, which lost 5 bases and 5 bases, there was a span of 10 bases. Germline CDR1 and CDR2: DFQATT and SNEGSKA (reference sequence). CDR3: CSAYRADEQYF. The DNA of the CDR3 is TGCAGTGCTTACCGGGCGGACGAGCAGTACTTC.

The chain carries TRBV24-1 and TRBJ2-6; D possibly uses TRBD1 or TRBD2 (5 bases each). CDR1 is KGHDR and CDR2 is SFDVKD in the germline V gene. The V and J ends lost 4 bases and 2 bases respectively, with 8 bases between them. CDR3 size: 15 residues. The DNA for the CDR3 is TGTGCCACCAGTGAGTCGGGACCTGGGGCCAACGTCCTGACTTTC. Translation gives CATSESGPGANVLTF.

The chain carries TRBV30 and TRBJ2-5, with D perhaps matching TRBD2 (6 bases). Germline lookup yields CDR1 GTSNPN and CDR2 SVGIG (reference sequence). The germline V and J ends were trimmed by 2 bases and 5 bases, with 9 bases remaining between them. CDR3 length equals 12 residues. The CDR3 loop is CAWSTLAETQYF. The DNA for the CDR3 is TGTGCCTGGAGTACCCTAGCGGAGACCCAGTACTTC.

The V call is TRBV11-2, the J call TRBJ2-4, with D perhaps TRBD1 (5 bases). This CDR3 has 12 residues. CDR1 is SGHAT and CDR2 is FQNNGV in the germline V gene. Trimming pared 0 bases from V and 9 bases from J, leaving 6 bases between. The CDR3 sequence: CASSLDRGIQYF. Here the CDR3 DNA reads TGTGCCAGCAGCTTAGATAGGGGCATTCAGTACTTC.

This clone was observed once. The V and J genes are TRBV6-2 or TRBV6-3 and TRBJ2-7; 7 bases fit TRBD1. The CDR3 spans 15 residues. J gave up 3 bases and V 3 bases, and 8 bases lay outside the gene matches. CDR1 is MNHEY and CDR2 is SVGEGT in the germline V gene. CDR3 sequence reads: CASSYRGLLLYEQYF. Here the CDR3 DNA reads TGTGCCAGCAGTTATAGGGGGCTGCTACTCTACGAGCAGTACTTC.

The gene calls are TRBV7-2 and TRBJ2-2; D unclear. The V end lost 4 bases, the J end lost 8 bases, and 11 bases lay between the germline ends. Germline values: CDR1 SGHTA, CDR2 FQGNSA. The CDR3 has 13 amino acids. The chain's CDR3 is CASSSQAIGELFF. The CDR3 DNA follows: TGTGCCAGCAGCTCTCAGGCGATTGGGGAGCTGTTTTTT.

The chain employs TRBV7-3 and TRBJ2-5, with unresolved D. V was trimmed by 1 base and J by 6 bases, leaving 9 bases between them. Germline CDR1 SGHTA, CDR2 FQGTGA. The CDR3 sequence is 13 residues long. CDR3 sequence reads: CASSLNEVQTQYF. In DNA, the CDR3 is TGTGCCAGCAGCTTAAATGAGGTACAGACCCAGTACTTC.

The rearrangement joins TRBV6-6 to TRBJ2-7, with D unclear. V gave up 6 bases and J gave up 0 bases, with 18 bases separating them. The CDR3 is made up of 16 amino acids. The germline gives CDR1 MNHNY, CDR2 SVGAGI (reference sequence). The CDR3 here is CASSPESNSLSYEQYF. DNA for the CDR3: TGTGCCAGCAGCCCTGAGAGTAACAGCCTCTCCTACGAGCAGTACTTC.

This chain joins TRBV6-2 or TRBV6-3 and TRBJ2-1; 7 bases line up with TRBD1. The germline CDR1 and CDR2 sequences are MNHEY and SVGEGT. V gave up 6 bases and J gave up 3 bases; unmatched junction bases: 8. This CDR3 is built from 15 residues. CDR3 protein: CASSQIRDSYNEQFF. The CDR3 DNA is TGTGCCAGCAGCCAAATCCGGGACAGCTACAATGAGCAGTTCTTC.

This clone was observed a few times. This sample includes further DNA sequences coding for the same CDR3. This chain connects TRBV3-1 (or the pseudogene TRBV3-2) to TRBJ1-3; D not certain. Germline assignment: CDR1 LGHDT and CDR2 YNNKEL (reference sequence). The CDR3 runs to 14 residues. Trimming stripped 4 bases from V and 0 bases from J, with 7 bases between. This CDR3 is CASSLGSSGNTIYF. CDR3 bases: TGTGCCAGCAGCCTCGGCAGCTCTGGAAACACCATATATTTT.

This chain connects TRBV10-3 to TRBJ1-1, with D possibly matching TRBD1 (6 bases). CDR3 length: 17 amino acids. CDR1 and CDR2 from the germline V gene are ENHRY and SYGVKD. The V end lost 6 bases, the J end lost 0 bases, and 20 bases lay between the germline ends. The CDR3 sequence: CAIRGTRGASVNTEAFF. CDR3 nucleotides: TGTGCCATCAGGGGCACTAGGGGGGCCTCAGTGAACACTGAAGCTTTCTTT.

The V gene is TRBV3-1 (or the pseudogene TRBV3-2), the J gene TRBJ1-1; D is unresolved. V shed 1 base and J shed 5 bases, with 8 bases lying between them. CDR3 length equals 13 residues. Germline values: CDR1 LGHDT, CDR2 YNNKEL (reference sequence). CDR3 sequence reads: CASSQALGTEAFF. The CDR3 DNA is TGTGCCAGCAGCCAAGCGTTAGGAACTGAAGCTTTCTTT.

This clone was picked up one time. V is TRBV4-1 and J is TRBJ2-5; 10 nucleotides align to TRBD2. From germline, CDR1 is MGHRA and CDR2 YSYEKL. The CDR3 has 16 amino acids. V shed 0 bases, J shed 1 base, and the junction held 2 bases outside the gene matches. The CDR3 spells CASSQELAGAQETQYF. CDR3 nucleotides: TGCGCCAGCAGCCAAGAGCTAGCGGGGGCCCAAGAGACCCAGTACTTC.

The genes are TRBV7-2 and TRBJ1-4; D uncertain. The CDR3 is 13 amino acids. CDR1 and CDR2 from the germline V gene are SGHTA and FQGNSA. V dropped 3 bases and J dropped 11 bases, with 13 bases sitting between them. The CDR3 protein is CASSLVGDGKLFF. The CDR3 coding sequence is TGTGCCAGCAGCTTGGTTGGGGATGGGAAACTGTTTTTT.

The chain joins TRBV6-5 to TRBJ2-1; 9 positions agree with TRBD2. Germline CDR1 is MNHEY and CDR2 is SVGAGI. This CDR3 contains 16 residues. Losses at the gene ends were 0 bases for V and 8 bases for J; bases not matched to a gene: 8. The CDR3 DNA follows: TGTGCCAGCAGTTACTCATCGCGGGGGGGCCTCTATGAGCAGTTCTTC. The encoded protein is CASSYSSRGGLYEQFF.

The chain couples TRBV7-2 to TRBJ2-5; TRBD2 matches at 9 bases. Losses at the gene ends were 1 base for V and 2 bases for J; bases not matched to a gene: 5. Germline loops: CDR1 SGHTA, CDR2 FQGNSA. This CDR3 comprises 16 residues. The CDR3 region has the DNA TGTGCCAGCAGCTTAGAGACGGCGGGGGGGCAAGAGACCCAGTACTTC. Protein sequence: CASSLETAGGQETQYF.

This clone occurred once. This chain uses TRBV19 with TRBJ2-2; TRBD2 agrees at 8 bases. Trimming took 3 bases from V and 8 from J; bases not matched to a gene: 11. The length of the CDR3 is 16 residues. In germline, CDR1 is LNHDA, CDR2 SQIVND (reference sequence). Here the CDR3 reads CASSMQGLPGGGELFF. In nucleotides, the CDR3 is TGTGCCAGTAGTATGCAGGGCCTCCCGGGAGGGGGGGAGCTGTTTTTT.

This chain connects TRBV6-6 to TRBJ1-2; D gene ambiguous. With 6 bases removed from V and 2 bases from J, the gap between germline ends came to 10 bases. The CDR3 has 13 residues. Germline V gene sequence: CDR1 MNHNY, CDR2 SVGAGI (reference sequence). For the CDR3, the DNA is TGTGCCAGCAGGGACCCCCCGAACTATGGCTACACCTTC. It encodes CASRDPPNYGYTF.

Comment on this clone: The same CDR3 also results from other DNA sequences found in this sample. This chain links TRBV3-1 (or the pseudogene TRBV3-2) with TRBJ2-1; tentative D call: TRBD1 (5 bases). Looked up from germline, CDR1 is LGHDT and CDR2 is YNNKEL (reference sequence). The CDR3 covers 14 residues. The V and J ends lost 6 bases and 4 bases respectively, with 13 bases between them. The CDR3 nucleotides are TGTGCCAGCAGGCCAGGGCTCATATACAATGAGCAGTTCTTC. Translating gives CASRPGLIYNEQFF.

This sequence joins TRBV2 and TRBJ1-1; D unresolved. Germline CDR1 is SNHLY and CDR2 is FYNNEI. The CDR3 covers 11 residues. V was pared by 7 bases and J by 5 bases, with 8 bases between. The chain's CDR3 is CASNSGTEAFF. The CDR3 nucleotides are TGTGCCAGCAACTCGGGAACTGAAGCTTTCTTT.

Worth noting for this clone: This sample includes further DNA sequences coding for the same CDR3. V usage is TRBV12-3 or TRBV12-4 and J usage is TRBJ1-2, with unresolved D. Trimming removed 3 bases at V and 5 bases at J, with 7 bases between. The CDR3 has 12 amino acids. The DNA of the CDR3 is TGTGCCAGCAGTTTGAGGGCATATGGCTACACCTTC. This sequence encodes CASSLRAYGYTF.

The V call is TRBV7-9, the J call TRBJ1-1; D unclear. Germline V gene lookup returns CDR1 SEHNR and CDR2 FQNEAQ (reference sequence). The CDR3 consists of 13 residues. V dropped 2 bases and J dropped 8 bases, with 12 bases sitting between them. The CDR3 reads CASSLTGGSEAFF. DNA of the CDR3: TGTGCCAGCAGCTTAACGGGTGGCTCAGAAGCTTTCTTT.